This is a list of T cell receptor beta chains from one sample in a study of shared clonotypes between healthy human individuals. This table comes from immunoSEQ multiplex PCR, and its TCRdb copy is limited to in-frame clones, with some not included. The sample carries more than 400,000 clones, approximately 84% recorded once. The sample comprised PBMCs. These receptors came from a woman in her forties in good health. Some clones in this sample may be carry-over from other donors' samples. Each CDR3 is given with its conserved first and last residue. A D gene is named only where the DNA matches it firmly. The listing skips clone size in some rows; elsewhere it reads once, few, many or a size class.

>few|TRBJ2-3|-|TRBV4-1
TGCGCCAGCAGCCGCGGACTCGTCGCGGGAGATACGCAGTATTTT
CASSRGLVAGDTQYF
>many|TRBJ2-7|-|TRBV5-6
TGTGCCAGCAGCTGGACCCGGGAAAACTCCTACGAGCAGTACTTC
CASSWTRENSYEQYF
>once|TRBJ2-7|TRBD2|TRBV6-1
TGTGCCAGCAGTGCACTAGCGGGAGGGGCCTCCTACGAGCAGTACTTC
CASSALAGGASYEQYF
>-|TRBJ2-1|TRBD2|TRBV5-4
TGTGCCAGCAGCTTGACTAGCGGGAGGGTTAATGAGCAGTTCTTC
CASSLTSGRVNEQFF
>-|TRBJ1-5|TRBD1|TRBV28
TGTGCCAGCAGTCCCGGGACAGGGGCTTATAGCAATCAGCCCCAGCATTTT
CASSPGTGAYSNQPQHF
>-|TRBJ2-2|-|TRBV28
TGTGCCAGCGAAAGTTTACTCGACAGTCAGGGGACCGGGGAGCTGTTTTTT
CASESLLDSQGTGELFF
>-|TRBJ2-1|TRBD2|TRBV18
TGTGCCAGCTCACCACGGGCGGGAGGGGCCTACAATGAGCAGTTCTTC
CASSPRAGGAYNEQFF
>-|TRBJ2-4|TRBD2|TRBV9
TGTGCCAGCAGCGTAGGTCTAGCGGAAAACATTCAGTACTTC
CASSVGLAENIQYF
>once|TRBJ1-1|-|TRBV29-1
TGCAGCGTTGAAATTCCCCCCCACACTGAAGCTTTCTTT
CSVEIPPHTEAFF
>-|TRBJ2-2|-|TRBV5-1
TGCGCCAGCAGCTTGGGTACAGGGCGTACCGGGGAGCTGTTTTTT
CASSLGTGRTGELFF
>-|TRBJ2-7|-|TRBV7-2
TGTGCCAGCAGCTTGGATAGCGGAACCTACGAGCAGTACTTC
CASSLDSGTYEQYF
>-|TRBJ2-7|-|TRBV2
TGTGCCAGCAGTGGGCAGGGTTACTCCTACGAGCAGTACTTC
CASSGQGYSYEQYF
>-|TRBJ1-2|-|TRBV30
TGTGCCTGGACCTCTGGTGGGGATGGCTACACCTTC
CAWTSGGDGYTF
>-|TRBJ2-1|TRBD2|TRBV5-6
TGTGCCAGCAGCCAGATCGGACTAGCGGGAGGTTTCTCCTACAATGAGCAGTTCTTC
CASSQIGLAGGFSYNEQFF
>-|TRBJ1-2|-|TRBV9
TGTGCCAGCAGCCCAGAGTTGGCTAACTATGGCTACACCTTC
CASSPELANYGYTF
>-|TRBJ2-7|-|TRBV6-5
TGTGCCAGCAGTTCGGGACAAATCTTCTACGAGCAGTACTTC
CASSSGQIFYEQYF
>-|TRBJ1-5|-|TRBV30
TGTGCCTGGAGTGAGGGGGGTGATCAGCCCCAGCATTTT
CAWSEGGDQPQHF
>-|TRBJ2-3|-|TRBV11-2
TGTGCCAGCAGCTTAGATAGGGCCACAGATACGCAGTATTTT
CASSLDRATDTQYF
>-|TRBJ2-7|TRBD2|TRBV28
TGTGCCAGCAGTCCAGGTCGGGGGAGGGGCGAGCAGTACTTC
CASSPGRGRGEQYF
>-|TRBJ1-2|TRBD1|TRBV7-8
TGTGCCAGCAGCCCCCAGGGGGCCTCGGAGTATGGCTACACCTTC
CASSPQGASEYGYTF
>-|TRBJ1-5|-|TRBV5-8
TGTGCCAGCAGCCCCCATACCAGCAATCAGCCCCAGCATTTT
CASSPHTSNQPQHF
>few|TRBJ1-5|TRBD1|TRBV23-1
TGCGCCAGCAGTCAATGGGTTAACGGTTACAGGGGACCCAATCAGCCCCAGCATTTT
CASSQWVNGYRGPNQPQHF
>-|TRBJ1-3|-|TRBV19
TGTGCCAGTAGTCATAGTTGGAGAGAACGCTCTGGAAACACCATATATTTT
CASSHSWRERSGNTIYF
>-|TRBJ2-1|TRBD1|TRBV5-5
TGTGCCAGCAGCGTCGGGACAGCCTACAATGAGCAGTTCTTC
CASSVGTAYNEQFF
>-|TRBJ1-2|-|TRBV15
TGTGCCACCAGCAGAGATAGGGGGAGGTATGGCTACACCTTC
CATSRDRGRYGYTF
>-|TRBJ1-1|-|TRBV27
TGTGCCAGCAGTTTTCGGCCCAACACTGAAGCTTTCTTT
CASSFRPNTEAFF
>-|TRBJ1-2|TRBD1|TRBV30
TGTGCCTGGAGTCCGACCCCAGGGGGCTATGGCTACACCTTC
CAWSPTPGGYGYTF
>-|TRBJ1-5|-|TRBV2
TGTGCCAGCAGTGCCGGGGGGGAAATACAGCCCCAGCATTTT
CASSAGGEIQPQHF
>-|TRBJ1-2|-|TRBV5-1
TGCGCCAGCAGCCCCCGAGTGGCAGCTAACTATGGCTACACCTTC
CASSPRVAANYGYTF
>-|TRBJ1-3|-|TRBV28
TGTGCCAGCAGTTCCACTTTCAGGTTAGCTGGAAACACCATATATTTT
CASSSTFRLAGNTIYF
>-|TRBJ1-2|-|TRBV6-1
TGTGCCAGCAGTGTGCAGGCAGTTTTTAGCTATGGCTACACCTTC
CASSVQAVFSYGYTF
>-|TRBJ1-2|-|TRBV5-1
TGCGCCAGCAGCTTGGTAACAGGCGGTGGCTACACCTTC
CASSLVTGGGYTF
>-|TRBJ2-2|-|TRBV19
TGTGCCAGTAGCTGGGGCGGGCAATTGTCCGGGGAGCTGTTTTTT
CASSWGGQLSGELFF
>-|TRBJ2-1|TRBD2|TRBV7-2
TGTGCCAGCACCCCGGAGGCTAGCGGGGCCAACAATGAGCAGTTCTTC
CASTPEASGANNEQFF
>-|TRBJ2-2|-|TRBV7-3
TGTGCCAGCAGCTCCGGGGCTACCGGGGAGCTGTTTTTT
CASSSGATGELFF
>-|TRBJ1-1|-|TRBV28
TGTGCCAGCACCTTTCCGGGTGGGAACACTGAAGCTTTCTTT
CASTFPGGNTEAFF
>-|TRBJ1-1|-|TRBV6-4
TGTGCCAGTGGGGCGGAGGAGGGCACTGAAGCTTTCTTT
CASGAEEGTEAFF
>once|TRBJ2-5|TRBD1|TRBV5-6
TGTGCCAGCAGCTTGGAGGTAGGGGGCACAGGAGGGACCCAGTACTTC
CASSLEVGGTGGTQYF
>-|TRBJ2-3|-|TRBV11-3
TGTGCCAGCAGTGCCGACACGAATACGCAGTATTTT
CASSADTNTQYF
>-|TRBJ2-7|-|TRBV10-3
TGTGCCATCAGTGAGTCCGACGACCCTTACGAGCAGTACTTC
CAISESDDPYEQYF
>-|TRBJ2-3|TRBD2|TRBV9
TGTGCCAGCAGCGTAGGCGCGGGAGGGCCCTATGGCACAGATACGCAGTATTTT
CASSVGAGGPYGTDTQYF
>many|TRBJ1-2|-|TRBV15
TGTGCCACCAGCAGAGTTGGTCGGGGCTACACCTTC
CATSRVGRGYTF
>-|TRBJ2-2|-|TRBV15
TGTGCCACCAGCCGTGAGGGGACCGGGGAGCTGTTTTTT
CATSREGTGELFF
>-|TRBJ2-5|TRBD2|TRBV27
TGTGCCAGCAGTTTTTCGGGGGGAATTGGGACCCAGTACTTC
CASSFSGGIGTQYF
>-|TRBJ2-6|TRBD1|TRBV4-2
TGTGCCAGCAGCCAAAGACAGGGCTCTGGGGCCAACGTCCTGACTTTC
CASSQRQGSGANVLTF
>once|TRBJ1-2|-|TRBV7-8
TGTGCCAGCAGCTTAAGCAGGGATAACTATGGCTACACCTTC
CASSLSRDNYGYTF
>-|TRBJ2-5|-|TRBV28
TGTGCCAGCAGTGTCAGGGGAGGACAGACCCAGTACTTC
CASSVRGGQTQYF
>-|TRBJ1-5|TRBD1|TRBV28
TGTGCCAGCAGTTTACAGGGGGGGCCTAATCAGCCCCAGCATTTT
CASSLQGGPNQPQHF
>-|TRBJ2-1|TRBD2|TRBV10-3
TGTGCCATCAGTGAGGAGGGGTTAGCGGGGCTTAGCTCCTACAATGAGCAGTTCTTC
CAISEEGLAGLSSYNEQFF
>-|TRBJ2-3|-|TRBV10-3
TGTGCCATCAGCGCCGGTGGGAGGGATACGCAGTATTTT
CAISAGGRDTQYF
>-|TRBJ2-5|TRBD2|TRBV18
TGTGCCAGCTCATCACCGGGACTAGCAAGAGAGACCCAGTACTTC
CASSSPGLARETQYF
>few|TRBJ1-2|-|TRBV18
TGTGCCAGCTCACCAGTCGAACGGCCCTATGGCTACACCTTC
CASSPVERPYGYTF
>-|TRBJ2-7|TRBD1|TRBV29-1
TGCAGCGTCGCTCCTCAGGGGGCTGCGTACGAGCAGTACTTC
CSVAPQGAAYEQYF
>-|TRBJ1-1|-|TRBV6-6
TGTGCCAGCATCAACGGATACGGGGGCGGCACTGAAGCTTTCTTT
CASINGYGGGTEAFF
>-|TRBJ1-4|-|TRBV9
TGTGCCAGCAGCGTAGGTCAGGGTGTCATGACAAGTGAAAAACTGTTTTTT
CASSVGQGVMTSEKLFF
>-|TRBJ2-7|TRBD1|TRBV6-5
TGTGCCAGCAGTTACGGACAGGGGAGGTACGAGCAGTACTTC
CASSYGQGRYEQYF
>once|TRBJ2-2|-|TRBV6-1
TGTGCCCTCAGGTCAGGGACATCGGCCGGGGAGCTGTTTTTT
CALRSGTSAGELFF